The 14 T cell receptor beta chains presented below share a single source sample, sequenced in a study of blood T cells in healthy people across ages. Next came a second PCR, run for roughly 7 to 12 cycles, which used a sample-barcoded 5' primer along with a J-beta primer mix. TCRdb processed the 5' RACE reads anew with MiXCR; each CDR3 protein has one entry. The sample yields about 900,000 distinct CDR3 sequences, around 49% seen once. Sequencing was done on a sample of blood. The receptors were gathered from a man younger than 40 in good health.

In its sample, this clonotype was seen a few times. The chain combines TRBV5-1 with TRBJ1-2; D gene ambiguous. Germline lookup yields CDR1 SGHRS and CDR2 YFSETQ. The CDR3 length is 15 residues. V lost 0 bases and J lost 2, with 11 bases in between. The CDR3: CASSLGLYENYGYTF. The CDR3 nucleotides are TGCGCCAGCAGCTTGGGACTCTATGAGAACTATGGCTACACCTTC.

This clonotype was seen a few times. The V and J genes are TRBV12-3 or TRBV12-4 and TRBJ2-6, with D tentatively TRBD1 (6 bases). The CDR3 loop spans 18 amino acids. The V end lost 4 bases, the J end lost 2 bases, and 18 bases lay between the germline ends. DNA of the CDR3: TGTGCCAGCAGTTCTCCCGACCTCAACAGGGCTGGGGCCAACGTCCTGACTTTC. Its translation: CASSSPDLNRAGANVLTF.

This clonotype has a handful of counts. CDR3 residues: CASSLRAPYSYNEQFF. The CDR3 DNA follows: TGTGCCAGCAGCTTAAGGGCGCCCTACTCCTACAATGAGCAGTTCTTC. The chain combines TRBV7-3 with TRBJ2-1; D is uncertain. Germline CDR1 reads SGHTA; CDR2 reads FQGTGA. This CDR3 spans 16 amino acids. The V gene lost 1 base and the J gene lost 0 bases, with 10 bases spanning the gap.

The chain carries TRBV24-1 and TRBJ1-2; no clear D gene. This CDR3 comprises 14 residues. The V gene's germline CDR1 is KGHDR and CDR2 SFDVKD. V was pared by 7 bases and J by 0 bases, with 11 bases between. CDR3 protein: CATSPASANYGYTF. The DNA of the CDR3 is TGTGCCACCAGCCCGGCCTCAGCTAACTATGGCTACACCTTC.

This chain joins TRBV7-2 and TRBJ2-1; a possible D gene is TRBD1 (6 bases). The CDR3 totals 15 residues. Trimming left V 3 bases short and J 13 bases short, with 22 bases between. CDR1 and CDR2 (germline): SGHTA, FQGNSA. The CDR3 DNA is TGTGCCAGCAGCTTTCCGACAGGATCCCGTGTGACCCAGTTCTTC. Its translation: CASSFPTGSRVTQFF.

The V call is TRBV10-3, the J call TRBJ2-1, with 10 bases identical to TRBD2. TRBJ2-7 matches the DNA end more closely, so the J call is doubtful. Germline lookup yields CDR1 ENHRY and CDR2 SYGVKD. The CDR3 totals 16 residues. The CDR3 sequence: CAISELAGASYNEQYF. As DNA, the CDR3 is TGTGCCATCAGTGAGCTAGCGGGGGCCTCCTACAATGAGCAGTACTTC.

This clonotype occurred a few times. V usage is TRBV20-1 and J usage is TRBJ1-2; D is ambiguous. This CDR3 comprises 14 residues. V dropped 3 bases and J dropped 2 bases, with 13 bases sitting between them. Germline V gene sequence: CDR1 DFQATT, CDR2 SNEGSKA (reference sequence). CDR3 nucleotides: TGCAGTGCTAGCCCCGAACATTGGAACTATGGCTACACCTTC. Translated, it gives CSASPEHWNYGYTF.

This clonotype was detected only a few times. V gene TRBV20-1 combines with J gene TRBJ2-3; TRBD1 might be the D (6 bases). Trimming removed 5 bases from V and 0 bases from J, with 12 bases in between. Per the germline V gene, CDR1 is DFQATT and CDR2 is SNEGSKA (reference sequence). This CDR3 contains 14 residues. CDR3 DNA sequence: TGCAGTGCTCCACAGGGAGCTAGCACAGATACGCAGTATTTT. Its translation: CSAPQGASTDTQYF.

Notes on this clonotype: Just one base apart from a much larger clone, this may be a read error. J is TRBJ2-7 and V is TRBV7-2; tentatively, D is TRBD2 (5 bases). Deletions cut 5 bases from V and 8 bases from J, with 13 bases between. Germline V gene sequence: CDR1 SGHTA, CDR2 FQGNSA. This CDR3 contains 12 residues. The CDR3 region has the DNA TGTACCAGCAGCCTCAGCGGCGGGCAGCAGTACTTC. Residues: CTSSLSGGQQYF. Full variable domain (outside the CDR3, taken from reference TRBV7-2 and TRBJ2-7): GAGVSQSPSNKVTEKGKDVELRCDPISGHTALYWYRQSLGQGLEFLIYFQGNSAPDKSGLPSDRFSAERTGGSVSTLTIQRTQQEDSAVYLCTSSLSGGQQYFGPGTRLTVT.

CDR3: CASSQEQRGVSYEQYF. The CDR3 DNA follows: TGTGCCAGCAGCCAAGAACAGCGGGGGGTTTCCTACGAGCAGTACTTC. The chain uses TRBV4-2 and TRBJ2-4; 9 bases are a match to TRBD2. The J call may be wrong; the DNA end is better matched by TRBJ2-7. Germline V CDR1 and CDR2: LGHNA, YNFKEQ. This CDR3 region has 16 residues.

The chain carries TRBV20-1 and TRBJ2-6; no definite D call. The length of the CDR3 is 13 residues. The germline V gene has CDR1 DFQATT and CDR2 SNEGSKA (reference sequence). V gave up 3 bases and J gave up 13 bases, with 16 bases separating them. CDR3 sequence (DNA): TGCAGTGCTAGCCGCCAGGCGCCGACAGTCCTGACTTTC. Amino acid sequence: CSASRQAPTVLTF.

The CDR3 protein is CASSEYTLSYEQYF. The DNA of the CDR3 is TGTGCCAGCAGTGAATACACCCTCTCCTACGAGCAGTACTTC. The chain links TRBV6-2 or TRBV6-3 to TRBJ2-7; D ambiguous. CDR1 MNHEY and CDR2 SVGEGT come from the germline V gene. V was cut by 5 bases and J by 0 bases, with 11 bases left in between. This CDR3 spans 14 amino acids.

This clonotype has just a few counts. V usage is TRBV3-1 and J usage is TRBJ2-1; D possibly corresponds to TRBD1 (5 bases). V lost 1 base and J lost 5, with 12 bases in between. This CDR3 has 15 amino acids. Germline CDR1 reads LGHDT; CDR2 reads YNNKEL (reference sequence). The CDR3 here is CASSQARQPNNEQFF. The CDR3 DNA reads as TGTGCCAGCAGCCAAGCTAGACAGCCCAACAATGAGCAGTTCTTC.

In this sample, this clonotype turned up a few times. This chain connects TRBV2 to TRBJ2-7, with 11 bases lining up with TRBD2. V shed 7 bases, J shed 4 bases, and the junction held 6 bases outside the gene matches. This CDR3 is 14 amino acids long. The germline CDR1 and CDR2 sequences are SNHLY and FYNNEI. The CDR3 sequence: CASILTSGVYEQYF. CDR3 coding DNA: TGTGCCAGCATTCTGACTAGCGGGGTTTACGAGCAGTACTTC.